A selection of T cell receptor beta chains follows, all from one sample in a study of blood T cell repertoires in acute mononucleosis. Assay used: immunoSEQ multiplex PCR; TCRdb lists only in-frame clones, some missing. The table lists around 1,800 clones, about 19% of them singletons, with roughly 26% in the top ten. Sequenced material: EBV YVL epitope tetramer+ CD8+ T cells sorted from PBMCs, taken during convalescence from infectious mononucleosis. The source is a woman aged 18-29 years with infectious mononucleosis caused by EBV. The CDR3 runs from the conserved cysteine through the conserved F or W. The D gene is left open where the match is weak. Clone size, where shown, is once, few, many, or a class for clones that have expanded.

>.|TRBJ2-7|TRBD1|TRBV29-1
TGCAGCGTGGGGACAGACCACGGCGAGCAGTACTTC
CSVGTDHGEQYF
>many|TRBJ2-7|.|TRBV14
TGTGCCAGCAGTTACGACGAGGGCTACGAGCAGTACTTC
CASSYDEGYEQYF
>hyperexpanded|TRBJ1-1|.|TRBV19
TGTGCCAGTAGACCTCTATTTGGGGCTGGGACTGAAGCTTTCTTT
CASRPLFGAGTEAFF
>.|TRBJ2-1|TRBD2|TRBV2
TGTGCCAGCCCACTAGCGGGGGGCCCCATCACATCCTACAATGAGCAGTTCTTC
CASPLAGGPITSYNEQFF
>few|TRBJ2-7|.|TRBV25-1
TGTGCCAGTGCGCAAATGGAGCAGTACTTC
CASAQMEQYF
>.|TRBJ2-1|.|TRBV6-1
TGTGCCACCAGTGATTGGAATGAGCAGTTCTTC
CATSDWNEQFF
>.|TRBJ2-7|TRBD2|TRBV7-3
TGTGCCAGCAGCACCCATAGCGGGAGGGCCGTCCACGAGCAGTACTTC
CASSTHSGRAVHEQYF
>.|TRBJ2-1|.|TRBV4-1
TGTGCCAGCAGCTTCTTCCAGTTCAATGAGCAGTTCTTC
CASSFFQFNEQFF
>medium-sized|TRBJ2-7|TRBD2|TRBV7-9
TGTGCCAGCAGCTTAGGCGCGACTAGCAGGTCCTACGAGCAGTACTTC
CASSLGATSRSYEQYF
>.|TRBJ1-4|.|TRBV27
TGTGAAAGCAGTCATGGTCGGACCCTATCAGGTGCAACTAATGAAAAACTGTTTTTT
CESSHGRTLSGATNEKLFF
>many|TRBJ2-7|.|TRBV10-3
TGTGCCAGCAGCAGGGGTTACCAAACCTACGAGCAGTACTTC
CASSRGYQTYEQYF